This T cell receptor (beta chain) was identified in a study of T-cell memory formation after mild COVID-19. TCRdb re-called the 5' RACE reads through MiXCR, storing one row per CDR3 protein. Altogether 250,000 to 400,000 distinct CDR3 sequences are present, 13% to 15% being singletons, with the ten largest covering over 20%. The material sequenced was PBMCs or a T cell subset sorted from them (not recorded which). This clonotype originated in a man between 18 and 29 years old who had mild COVID-19 (a few samples of this study predate the infection). Cell type and time point are not known.

The CDR3 DNA is TGTGCCAGCAGTCGAAGGGACACCGGGGAGCTGTTTTTT. Translating gives CASSRRDTGELFF. V gene TRBV12-3 or TRBV12-4 combines with J gene TRBJ2-2; D not resolved. Trimming removed 5 bases from V and 3 bases from J, with 7 bases in between. The CDR3 spans 13 residues.